The source of this T cell receptor (beta chain) is a study of response to subunit inactivated influenza vaccine. Each CDR3 protein gets one entry after TCRdb re-called the RT-PCR reads with MiXCR. The sample shows roughly 550,000 distinct CDR3 sequences, under 30% of them seen only once. These records were also assigned to another study, of T cells expressing NK-cell markers. That publication notes: For TCR beta, cDNA was produced by 5'RACE template switching with UMIs.

Source: CD4+ T cells sorted from PBMCs, taken roughly 12 days after vaccination. This TCR came from a man aged 50-60 years who received an inactivated influenza vaccine.

The CDR3 reads CSVTGANSGNTIYF. The CDR3 coding sequence is TGCAGCGTAACAGGGGCTAACTCTGGAAACACCATATATTTT. The rearrangement joins TRBV29-1 to TRBJ1-3, with 7 nucleotides matching TRBD1. The CDR3 is made up of 14 amino acids. The trim removed 6 bases at V and 0 bases at J, leaving 5 bases unmatched. CDR1 and CDR2 (germline): SQVTM, ANQGSEA.